The clone carrying this T cell receptor beta chain was observed many times. In germline, CDR1 is SGHAT, CDR2 FQNNGV. The germline V and J ends were trimmed by 3 bases and 2 bases, with 15 bases remaining between them. This CDR3 is 16 amino acids long. These data are taken from a study of low-dose radiotherapy and immunotherapy resistance in tumors. Gene-specific TRAV and TRBV primers were used for first-strand cDNA, covering alpha and beta chains. Using a constant-region primer together with a V-primer adapter, TCRs were subjected to roughly 18 PCR cycles of amplification. Via MiXCR, TCRdb re-called the reads, giving one row per CDR3 protein. In the table there are some 71,000 distinct CDR3 sequences, 31% of which are singletons. The time point denotes: before trial treatment.

This clonotype originated in a female donor with ovarian cancer. Sequenced here: PBMCs, sampled before treatment. This sequence joins TRBV11-2 and TRBJ2-3; D remains unclear. The CDR3 DNA follows: TGTGCCAGCAGCTTCGGTAGCCGGAATCCCACAGATACGCAGTATTTT. It specifies CASSFGSRNPTDTQYF.